A selection of T cell receptor beta chains follows, all from one sample in a study of T-cell reconstitution after alpha-beta-depleted transplantation in children. TCRdb ran MiXCR on the PCR reads and lists one entry per CDR3 protein. Of hundreds of thousands of distinct CDR3 sequences in the sample, approximately 17% were seen once. Sequenced here: PBMCs from the stem cell graft donor, sampled from the stem cell graft. The receptors were gathered from a human donor who donated a stem cell graft to a child with acute myeloid leukemia. Each CDR3 is given with its conserved first and last residue. The D gene is left open where the match is weak. Rows may omit the clone size; those that give it use once, few, many or a size class.

CDR3aa: CASHTGTGVDTEAFF; CDR3nt: TGTGCCAGCCACACCGGGACAGGGGTAGACACTGAAGCTTTCTTT; len: 15; d_gene: TRBD1; j_gene: TRBJ1-1; v_gene: TRBV6-6; abundance: few
CDR3aa: CADTDRGGGYTF; CDR3nt: TGTGCCGACACAGACCGTGGGGGCGGCTACACCTTC; len: 12; d_gene: -; j_gene: TRBJ1-2; v_gene: TRBV6-1; abundance: -
CDR3aa: CASSLDLGVAGGPTDTQYF; CDR3nt: TGTGCCAGCAGTTTGGATCTGGGAGTAGCGGGGGGCCCCACAGATACGCAGTATTTT; len: 19; d_gene: TRBD2; j_gene: TRBJ2-3; v_gene: TRBV6-5; abundance: -
CDR3aa: CSVEAAFF; CDR3nt: TGCAGCGTTGAAGCAGCTTTCTTT; len: 8; d_gene: -; j_gene: TRBJ1-1; v_gene: TRBV29-1; abundance: many
CDR3aa: CASRPTRDTQYF; CDR3nt: TGTGCCAGCAGACCCACGAGGGATACGCAGTATTTT; len: 12; d_gene: -; j_gene: TRBJ2-3; v_gene: TRBV7-9; abundance: many
CDR3aa: CASSQDVQGRHSNQPQHF; CDR3nt: TGCGCCAGCAGCCAAGATGTCCAGGGGCGACATAGCAATCAGCCCCAGCATTTT; len: 18; d_gene: -; j_gene: TRBJ1-5; v_gene: TRBV4-1; abundance: -
CDR3aa: CSARGSDRPNSPLHF; CDR3nt: TGCAGTGCTAGAGGGTCGGACAGACCTAATTCACCCCTCCACTTT; len: 15; d_gene: -; j_gene: TRBJ1-6; v_gene: TRBV20-1; abundance: many
CDR3aa: CASSEYDRGDNEQFF; CDR3nt: TGTGCCAGCAGTGAATATGACAGGGGAGACAATGAGCAGTTCTTC; len: 15; d_gene: TRBD1; j_gene: TRBJ2-1; v_gene: TRBV25-1; abundance: -
CDR3aa: CASSYAGTGAQNIQYF; CDR3nt: TGTGCCAGCAGTTACGCAGGGACAGGGGCGCAAAACATTCAGTACTTC; len: 16; d_gene: TRBD1; j_gene: TRBJ2-4; v_gene: TRBV6-2/TRBV6-3; abundance: few
CDR3aa: CATRTSGYAGETQYF; CDR3nt: TGTGCCACCCGGACTAGCGGGTATGCAGGGGAGACCCAGTACTTC; len: 15; d_gene: TRBD2; j_gene: TRBJ2-5; v_gene: TRBV27; abundance: few
CDR3aa: CSAKATVEKLFF; CDR3nt: TGCAGTGCTAAGGCGACGGTTGAAAAACTGTTTTTT; len: 12; d_gene: -; j_gene: TRBJ1-4; v_gene: TRBV20-1; abundance: many
CDR3aa: CASRPRAGRDYNEQFF; CDR3nt: TGTGCCAGCAGGCCCCGAGCGGGGAGAGACTACAATGAGCAGTTCTTC; len: 16; d_gene: TRBD2; j_gene: TRBJ2-1; v_gene: TRBV12-3/TRBV12-4; abundance: -
CDR3aa: CSVTRETQYF; CDR3nt: TGCAGCGTTACACGGGAGACCCAGTACTTC; len: 10; d_gene: -; j_gene: TRBJ2-5; v_gene: TRBV29-1; abundance: many
CDR3aa: CSARRGQGGNEQYF; CDR3nt: TGCAGTGCTAGACGGGGTCAGGGTGGAAACGAGCAGTACTTC; len: 14; d_gene: -; j_gene: TRBJ2-7; v_gene: TRBV20-1; abundance: once
CDR3aa: CSARVDRATQYGYTF; CDR3nt: TGCAGTGCTAGAGTCGACAGGGCTACTCAATATGGCTACACCTTC; len: 15; d_gene: TRBD1; j_gene: TRBJ1-2; v_gene: TRBV20-1; abundance: many
CDR3aa: CASSQPSDRAGNEQFF; CDR3nt: TGTGCCAGCAGCCAACCCTCGGACAGGGCGGGCAATGAGCAGTTCTTC; len: 16; d_gene: TRBD1; j_gene: TRBJ2-1; v_gene: TRBV4-2; abundance: -
CDR3aa: CSAPAWGARTGELFF; CDR3nt: TGCAGTGCCCCCGCTTGGGGGGCCAGAACCGGGGAGCTGTTTTTT; len: 15; d_gene: -; j_gene: TRBJ2-2; v_gene: TRBV20-1; abundance: few
CDR3aa: CAWNPDHTNTEAFF; CDR3nt: TGTGCCTGGAATCCAGACCATACGAACACTGAAGCTTTCTTT; len: 14; d_gene: -; j_gene: TRBJ1-1; v_gene: TRBV30; abundance: -
CDR3aa: CSARSSRRTGELFF; CDR3nt: TGCAGTGCGAGGAGTTCCAGAAGGACCGGGGAGCTGTTTTTT; len: 14; d_gene: -; j_gene: TRBJ2-2; v_gene: TRBV20-1; abundance: -
CDR3aa: CSAKVDTEAFF; CDR3nt: TGCAGTGCCAAAGTTGACACTGAAGCTTTCTTT; len: 11; d_gene: -; j_gene: TRBJ1-1; v_gene: TRBV20-1; abundance: many
CDR3aa: CASSAYRDRDYEQYF; CDR3nt: TGTGCCAGCAGTGCCTACCGGGACAGGGACTACGAGCAGTACTTC; len: 15; d_gene: TRBD1; j_gene: TRBJ2-7; v_gene: TRBV25-1; abundance: many
CDR3aa: CSVVPDSLLVPIIQYF; CDR3nt: TGCAGCGTTGTTCCAGACAGCCTCCTGGTGCCGATCATTCAGTACTTC; len: 16; d_gene: -; j_gene: TRBJ2-4; v_gene: TRBV29-1; abundance: few
CDR3aa: CASSPNNDQFF; CDR3nt: TGTGCCAGCAGCCCCAACAATGACCAGTTCTTC; len: 11; d_gene: -; j_gene: TRBJ2-1; v_gene: TRBV7-2; abundance: -
CDR3aa: CASSYGQSSNQPQHF; CDR3nt: TGTGCCAGCAGTTATGGACAGTCGAGCAATCAGCCCCAGCATTTT; len: 15; d_gene: -; j_gene: TRBJ1-5; v_gene: TRBV7-9; abundance: many
CDR3aa: CASSRGTVYNEQFF; CDR3nt: TGTGCCAGCAGCCGCGGGACAGTCTACAATGAGCAGTTCTTC; len: 14; d_gene: -; j_gene: TRBJ2-1; v_gene: TRBV6-5; abundance: many
CDR3aa: CASSRGAQAKNIQYF; CDR3nt: TGTGCCAGCAGCCGAGGGGCCCAGGCCAAAAACATTCAGTACTTC; len: 15; d_gene: -; j_gene: TRBJ2-4; v_gene: TRBV6-1; abundance: many
CDR3aa: CASSVGGEGTGELFF; CDR3nt: TGTGCCAGCAGCGTAGGAGGAGAGGGCACCGGGGAGCTGTTTTTT; len: 15; d_gene: -; j_gene: TRBJ2-2; v_gene: TRBV9; abundance: -
CDR3aa: CASRGRTSGVSNEQFF; CDR3nt: TGTGCCAGCAGGGGACGGACTAGCGGGGTGTCCAATGAGCAGTTCTTC; len: 16; d_gene: TRBD2; j_gene: TRBJ2-1; v_gene: TRBV5-4; abundance: few
CDR3aa: CSARAPGFRGSSLRYF; CDR3nt: TGCAGTGCTAGAGCCCCCGGGTTCAGGGGTTCGTCCCTACGCTACTTC; len: 16; d_gene: -; j_gene: TRBJ1-2; v_gene: TRBV20-1; abundance: few
CDR3aa: CSTGGGNTEAFF; CDR3nt: TGCAGCACTGGAGGGGGGAACACTGAAGCTTTCTTT; len: 12; d_gene: -; j_gene: TRBJ1-1; v_gene: TRBV29-1; abundance: many
CDR3aa: CASSRRQGSTDTQYF; CDR3nt: TGTGCCAGCAGCCGACGACAGGGGAGCACAGATACGCAGTATTTT; len: 15; d_gene: TRBD1; j_gene: TRBJ2-3; v_gene: TRBV3-1; abundance: -
CDR3aa: CSARGTSGGRRSYNEQFF; CDR3nt: TGCAGTGCTAGAGGGACTAGCGGGGGGCGTAGGTCCTACAATGAGCAGTTCTTC; len: 18; d_gene: TRBD2; j_gene: TRBJ2-1; v_gene: TRBV20-1; abundance: few
CDR3aa: CSVVFDGQGLTYEQYF; CDR3nt: TGCAGCGTTGTTTTTGATGGTCAGGGACTCACCTACGAGCAGTACTTC; len: 16; d_gene: -; j_gene: TRBJ2-7; v_gene: TRBV29-1; abundance: many
CDR3aa: CSARPSEYNSPLHF; CDR3nt: TGCAGTGCTAGACCGTCCGAGTATAATTCACCCCTCCACTTT; len: 14; d_gene: -; j_gene: TRBJ1-6; v_gene: TRBV20-1; abundance: many
CDR3aa: CSARERTPLANYGYTF; CDR3nt: TGCAGTGCTAGAGAGAGGACCCCTCTGGCCAACTATGGCTACACCTTC; len: 16; d_gene: -; j_gene: TRBJ1-2; v_gene: TRBV20-1; abundance: many
CDR3aa: CASSPVNREETQYF; CDR3nt: TGTGCCAGCAGCCCAGTAAACAGGGAAGAGACCCAGTACTTC; len: 14; d_gene: -; j_gene: TRBJ2-5; v_gene: TRBV5-5; abundance: few
CDR3aa: CSVEYLRVKGAQIRGYF; CDR3nt: TGCAGCGTTGAATACCTTCGGGTAAAGGGGGCCCAAATCAGGGGGTATTTT; len: 17; d_gene: TRBD1; j_gene: TRBJ2-3; v_gene: TRBV29-1; abundance: many
CDR3aa: CATSSGTANYGYTF; CDR3nt: TGTGCCACCAGCAGCGGGACAGCTAACTATGGCTACACCTTC; len: 14; d_gene: TRBD1; j_gene: TRBJ1-2; v_gene: TRBV15; abundance: few
CDR3aa: CASSHPQGTSSYNEQFF; CDR3nt: TGTGCCAGCAGCCATCCCCAAGGGACTAGCTCCTACAATGAGCAGTTCTTC; len: 17; d_gene: TRBD2; j_gene: TRBJ2-1; v_gene: TRBV7-9; abundance: few
CDR3aa: CASSLGRQEKLFF; CDR3nt: TGTGCCAGCAGCTTAGGGCGACAGGAAAAACTGTTTTTT; len: 13; d_gene: -; j_gene: TRBJ1-4; v_gene: TRBV7-2; abundance: -
CDR3aa: CASSSKDRGENEQYF; CDR3nt: TGTGCCAGCAGTTCCAAGGACAGGGGGGAAAACGAGCAGTACTTC; len: 15; d_gene: TRBD1; j_gene: TRBJ2-7; v_gene: TRBV12-3/TRBV12-4; abundance: many
CDR3aa: CASSLDGGLAGGNEQFF; CDR3nt: TGCGCCAGCAGCCTGGATGGGGGACTAGCGGGGGGTAATGAGCAGTTCTTC; len: 17; d_gene: TRBD2; j_gene: TRBJ2-1; v_gene: TRBV5-1; abundance: -
CDR3aa: CASSSGSRSYEQYF; CDR3nt: TGTGCCAGCAGCTCGGGAAGCCGCTCCTACGAGCAGTACTTC; len: 14; d_gene: -; j_gene: TRBJ2-7; v_gene: TRBV4-2; abundance: -
CDR3aa: CSARDGRGSYGYTF; CDR3nt: TGCAGTGCTAGAGATGGAAGGGGAAGCTATGGCTACACCTTC; len: 14; d_gene: -; j_gene: TRBJ1-2; v_gene: TRBV20-1; abundance: many
CDR3aa: CASSRGEDYEQYF; CDR3nt: TGTGCCAGCAGTAGAGGGGAGGACTACGAGCAGTACTTC; len: 13; d_gene: -; j_gene: TRBJ2-7; v_gene: TRBV6-5; abundance: few
CDR3aa: CASSDISFVKESVGYTF; CDR3nt: TGTGCCAGCAGTGACATTTCGTTTGTTAAGGAATCCGTTGGCTACACCTTC; len: 17; d_gene: -; j_gene: TRBJ1-2; v_gene: TRBV12-3/TRBV12-4; abundance: few
CDR3aa: CASSEGGGGREQYF; CDR3nt: TGTGCCAGCAGCGAGGGCGGCGGGGGTAGGGAGCAGTACTTC; len: 14; d_gene: TRBD2; j_gene: TRBJ2-7; v_gene: TRBV9; abundance: many
CDR3aa: CSAAARGLGTQYF; CDR3nt: TGCAGTGCCGCCGCACGGGGGCTTGGTACGCAGTATTTT; len: 13; d_gene: -; j_gene: TRBJ2-3; v_gene: TRBV20-1; abundance: many
CDR3aa: CSARMGQNTEAFF; CDR3nt: TGCAGTGCTAGAATGGGGCAGAACACTGAAGCTTTCTTT; len: 13; d_gene: -; j_gene: TRBJ1-1; v_gene: TRBV20-1; abundance: -
CDR3aa: CSIPTGVGNTIYF; CDR3nt: TGCAGCATCCCCACAGGGGTTGGAAACACCATATATTTT; len: 13; d_gene: TRBD1; j_gene: TRBJ1-3; v_gene: TRBV29-1; abundance: many
CDR3aa: CSAKGTDSPLHF; CDR3nt: TGCAGTGCAAAAGGCACCGATTCACCCCTCCACTTT; len: 12; d_gene: -; j_gene: TRBJ1-6; v_gene: TRBV20-1; abundance: many
CDR3aa: CASSLGGEYGYTF; CDR3nt: TGTGCCAGCAGCTTAGGAGGGGAGTATGGCTACACCTTC; len: 13; d_gene: -; j_gene: TRBJ1-2; v_gene: TRBV7-6; abundance: many
CDR3aa: CASSLGEAEAFF; CDR3nt: TGCGCCAGCAGCTTGGGGGAGGCTGAAGCTTTCTTT; len: 12; d_gene: -; j_gene: TRBJ1-1; v_gene: TRBV5-1; abundance: many
CDR3aa: CASSSGGADSEQFF; CDR3nt: TGCGCCAGCAGCTCCGGTGGGGCAGACTCAGAGCAGTTCTTC; len: 14; d_gene: -; j_gene: TRBJ2-1; v_gene: TRBV5-1; abundance: -
CDR3aa: CSVSLGSHRTDTQYF; CDR3nt: TGCAGCGTCAGTTTAGGTTCCCACCGCACAGATACGCAGTATTTT; len: 15; d_gene: -; j_gene: TRBJ2-3; v_gene: TRBV29-1; abundance: -